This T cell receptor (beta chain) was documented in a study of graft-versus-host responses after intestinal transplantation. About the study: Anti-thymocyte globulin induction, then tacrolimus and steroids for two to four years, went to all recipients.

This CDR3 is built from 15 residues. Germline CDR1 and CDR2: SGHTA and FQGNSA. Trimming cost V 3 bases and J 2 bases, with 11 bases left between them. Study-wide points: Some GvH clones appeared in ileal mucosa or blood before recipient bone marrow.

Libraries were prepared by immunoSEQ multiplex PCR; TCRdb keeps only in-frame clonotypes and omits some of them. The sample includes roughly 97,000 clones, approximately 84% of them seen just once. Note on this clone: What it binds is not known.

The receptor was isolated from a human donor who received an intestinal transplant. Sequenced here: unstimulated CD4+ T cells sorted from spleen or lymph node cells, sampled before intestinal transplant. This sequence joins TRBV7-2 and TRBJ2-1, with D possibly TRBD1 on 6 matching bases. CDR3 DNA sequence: TGTGCCAGCAGCTTGGGGACACCGGCCTACAATGAGCAGTTCTTC. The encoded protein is CASSLGTPAYNEQFF.